This T cell receptor beta chain was captured in a study of shared clonotypes between healthy human individuals. Across the whole study: Donors, aged 18 to 49, were two women and three men.

This clone was observed once. Its specificity is unknown. In the source study's methods: Filtering differed because ImmunoSEQ produced junction-only sequences that carried no quality scores. Sequenced by immunoSEQ multiplex PCR; TCRdb stores in-frame clones only, minus some. V, J and clone size derive from that table, while D and trimming were established from the DNA sequence. The data hold around 340,000 clones, with more than 60% observed a single time. CDR3 size: 16 residues. V trimming: 4 bases; J trimming: 2 bases; junction bases outside the gene matches: 9. Germline V lookup: CDR1 SGHRS, CDR2 YFSETQ. Overall study results and limits: Relative to clonotypes present in all four donors, those not shared had lower generation probabilities. Sharing of clonotypes among donors was expected to vary with sequencing depth.

The V gene is TRBV5-1, the J gene TRBJ2-3; 8 bases are a match to TRBD1. Sequencing was carried out using memory CD4+ T cells sorted from blood. The subset here: CD45RA-negative fraction. The TCR was taken from a man aged 25 to 40 in good health. CDR3 amino acids: CASSLGQGGVTDTQYF. DNA of the CDR3: TGCGCCAGCAGCCTTGGACAGGGTGGTGTCACAGATACGCAGTATTTT. Looking up the rest from reference TRBV5-1 and TRBJ2-3 gives the full variable domain: KAGVTQTPRYLIKTRGQQVTLSCSPISGHRSVSWYQQTPGQGLQFLFEYFSETQRNKGNFPGRFSGRQFSNSRSEMNVSTLELGDSALYLCASSLGQGGVTDTQYFGPGTRLTVL.